This T cell receptor beta chain comes out of a study of T cell changes during pregnancy in multiple sclerosis. TCRdb's copy holds only in-frame clones and misses some; the assay was immunoSEQ multiplex PCR. The sample shows about 83,000 clones, about 90% of them seen only once. This CDR3 contains 13 residues. Germline lookup yields CDR1 MNHNY and CDR2 SVGAGI (reference sequence). V lost 7 bases, J lost 5 bases, and 5 bases stayed unmatched. Only a few counts were recorded for this clone. The sequence came from a female donor in good health, serving as a control in a pregnancy study. Some clones in this sample may be carry-over from other donors' samples. Here the sequenced sample was PBMCs, taken in the first trimester of pregnancy. The chain uses TRBV6-6 and TRBJ2-1, with 7 bases that match TRBD2. The CDR3 here is CASISSGNNEQFF. The CDR3 nucleotides are TGTGCCAGCATCTCTAGCGGCAACAATGAGCAGTTCTTC.